Listed below are T cell receptor beta chains from one sample, sequenced in a study of CXCR3-negative and CXCR3-positive naive CD8 T cells. From the 5' RACE reads, TCRdb lists one entry per CDR3 protein and no DNA. This repertoire includes 65,000 to 75,000 distinct CDR3 sequences. Sequenced input: naive CXCR3+ CD8+ T cells from blood. These receptors all stem from a human donor in good health. Some clones in this sample may be carry-over from other donors' samples. CDR3s include the opening cysteine and the closing phenylalanine or tryptophan. The order of the fields is V gene, J gene, CDR3 protein.

>TRBV7-9|TRBJ1-5
CASGPGGLGNQPQHF
>TRBV28|TRBJ1-5
CASTTGLNQPQHF
>TRBV12-3/TRBV12-4|TRBJ2-5
CASSPTSGQETQYF
>TRBV19|TRBJ1-5
CATPKNWSDQPQHF
>TRBV29-1|TRBJ1-2
CSVGPEGFYGYTF
>TRBV4-3|TRBJ2-1
CASSQEPRPILHSYNEQFF
>TRBV7-9|TRBJ2-4
CASSLGPHAQSIQYF
>TRBV7-2|TRBJ2-3
CASSSGQFSDTQYF
>TRBV6-1|TRBJ2-7
CASSEQGLEAYEQYF
>TRBV5-1|TRBJ1-1
CASSRTGGVETEAFF
>TRBV4-3|TRBJ2-1
CASSQGTRDNEQFF
>TRBV29-1|TRBJ2-7
CSVEGRGTGGFPLLYEQYF
>TRBV21-1|TRBJ1-1
CASSRERQVLDTEAFF
>TRBV18|TRBJ2-1
CASSPIGGLADNEQFF
>TRBV12-3/TRBV12-4|TRBJ2-5
CASSNHQEVSWMAQYF
>TRBV19|TRBJ2-1
CASSTTVIGNEQFF
>TRBV2|TRBJ2-1
CASSEAGTGWFF
>TRBV29-1|TRBJ2-7
CSVSIERYEQYF
>TRBV7-6|TRBJ1-6
CASSPGQALYNSPLHF
>TRBV28|TRBJ2-7
CASSLGGVLYEQYF
>TRBV7-9|TRBJ2-5
CASSPGPSGAQETQYF
>TRBV6-6|TRBJ2-3
CASSYRVAGATDTQYF
>TRBV2|TRBJ2-7
CASSEALALLSYEQYF
>TRBV7-4|TRBJ2-7
CASSLGSGCPYEQYF
>TRBV7-2|TRBJ2-7
CASTIPEVGRYEQYF
>TRBV27|TRBJ1-1
CASSFTTGTTEAFF
>TRBV5-1|TRBJ1-2
CASSADYGYTF
>TRBV29-1|TRBJ2-3
CSVIGLAGGSTDTQYF
>TRBV15|TRBJ2-1
CATSRDTLNNEQFF
>TRBV4-1|TRBJ2-1
CASSQDTPRAGNNEQFF
>TRBV6-2/TRBV6-3|TRBJ2-7
CASSYATGLSYEQYF
>TRBV7-9|TRBJ2-3
CASSLVGTTLLDTQYF
>TRBV9|TRBJ1-1
CASSSLGVRNTEAFF
>TRBV28|TRBJ2-7
CASSLGTGGYEQYF
>TRBV7-9|TRBJ2-1
CASSPPWGAGSVEQFF
>TRBV12-3/TRBV12-4|TRBJ2-4
CASSPPGGAKNIQYF
>TRBV29-1|TRBJ2-1
CSVEPPGPRADEQFF
>TRBV6-1|TRBJ1-2
CASSDVQGDLGYTF
>TRBV9|TRBJ1-3
CASSVVAEDSGNTIYF
>TRBV9|TRBJ2-5
CASSPWGQETQYF
>TRBV7-2|TRBJ2-1
CASSLYPASGLYNEQFF